These T cell receptor beta chains were read from a single sample in a study of blood T cell repertoires in COVID-19. Clones were sequenced by immunoSEQ multiplex PCR, and TCRdb holds only the in-frame ones, with some missing. Found here are a few hundred thousand clones, approximately 84% of them singletons; the top ten hold 2.5% to 3.5%. Sample: PBMCs or T cells enriched from blood (not recorded which). The receptors were sampled from a woman aged 25 to 45 who had recovered from COVID-19. Both conserved end residues are part of each CDR3. Fields, in order: clone size, J gene, V gene, D gene, CDR3 length, CDR3 protein, CDR3 DNA. D genes are given only for firm matches. Only part of the rows carry a size: once, few, many, or a class if the clone is expanded.

- TRBJ2-1 TRBV7-8 - 16 CASSVIRGGSYNEQFF TGTGCCAGCAGCGTAATTAGAGGGGGCTCCTACAATGAGCAGTTCTTC
few TRBJ2-1 TRBV6-5 TRBD1 15 CASSFRQGAYNEQFF TGTGCCAGCAGTTTCCGGCAGGGGGCCTACAATGAGCAGTTCTTC
- TRBJ1-2 TRBV5-6 - 15 CASSLGALNSRGYTF TGTGCCAGCAGCTTGGGGGCCTTAAACAGCAGGGGCTACACCTTC
- TRBJ1-1 TRBV15 TRBD1 13 CATSRTGETEAFF TGTGCCACCAGCAGAACAGGGGAAACTGAAGCTTTCTTT
- TRBJ2-2 TRBV11-3 - 16 CASSFLTGRGTGELFF TGTGCCAGCAGCTTCCTAACAGGGCGAGGAACCGGGGAGCTGTTTTTT
- TRBJ2-5 TRBV3-1/TRBV3-2 - 14 CASSFTGRVETQYF TGTGCCAGCAGCTTCACAGGGAGAGTAGAGACCCAGTACTTC
- TRBJ1-3 TRBV7-2 TRBD1 15 CASSLNRGGGNTIYF TGTGCCAGCAGCTTAAACAGGGGTGGTGGAAACACCATATATTTT
- TRBJ2-1 TRBV7-2 TRBD2 14 CASSSAGGLDEQFF TGTGCCAGCAGCTCGGCGGGAGGGCTCGATGAGCAGTTCTTC
- TRBJ2-7 TRBV5-1 - 15 CASSLGWLDPGRMSF TGCGCCAGCAGCTTGGGTTGGTTGGATCCAGGCCGTATGTCCTTC
- TRBJ2-1 TRBV5-4 - 17 CASSLAGTRSSYNEQFF TGTGCCAGCAGCTTGGCCGGGACTCGTAGCTCCTACAATGAGCAGTTCTTC
- TRBJ1-5 TRBV24-1 - 15 CATSEGGDNNQPQHF TGTGCCACCAGTGAGGGGGGGGACAATAATCAGCCCCAGCATTTT
- TRBJ1-1 TRBV5-8 - 15 CASSLEKGVATEAFF TGTGCCAGCAGCTTGGAAAAGGGGGTCGCCACTGAAGCTTTCTTT
- TRBJ1-4 TRBV4-1 - 14 CASSRMGGDEKLFF TGCGCCAGCAGCCGGATGGGGGGAGACGAAAAACTGTTTTTT
- TRBJ1-2 TRBV3-1/TRBV3-2 TRBD1 14 CASSQVKGALGYTF TGTGCCAGCAGCCAAGTGAAGGGGGCGCTTGGCTACACCTTC
- TRBJ1-2 TRBV27 TRBD1 14 CASRRTGSNYGYTF TGTGCCAGCAGGCGGACAGGGAGCAACTATGGCTACACCTTC
- TRBJ2-1 TRBV27 - 16 CASKIFAGGSYNEQFF TGTGCCAGCAAAATTTTCGCGGGCGGATCCTACAATGAGCAGTTCTTC
- TRBJ1-1 TRBV28 - 16 CASSLGAGADYTEAFF TGTGCCAGCAGTTTAGGGGCAGGGGCCGATTACACTGAAGCTTTCTTT
- TRBJ1-5 TRBV30 - 11 CAGQGNQPQHF TGTGCCGGTCAGGGGAATCAGCCCCAGCATTTT
- TRBJ2-1 TRBV11-2 TRBD2 14 CASSPPGLGHEQFF TGTGCCAGCAGCCCACCGGGACTAGGGCACGAGCAGTTCTTC
- TRBJ2-7 TRBV2 TRBD2 15 CASRSASGRDSEQYF TGTGCCAGCAGGTCGGCTAGCGGGAGGGACTCCGAGCAGTACTTC
- TRBJ1-3 TRBV10-3 - 14 CATRQQGSGNTIYF TGTGCCACCCGTCAACAGGGCTCTGGAAACACCATATATTTT
- TRBJ1-1 TRBV2 TRBD1 14 CASSGDRGGTEAFF TGTGCCAGCAGTGGGGACAGGGGAGGAACTGAAGCTTTCTTT
- TRBJ1-5 TRBV27 - 14 CASSLGGGNQPQHF TGTGCCAGCAGTTTAGGGGGCGGCAATCAGCCCCAGCATTTT
- TRBJ2-1 TRBV28 TRBD2 17 CASSLAGLAGAHNEQFF TGTGCCAGCAGTTTAGCGGGACTAGCGGGGGCCCACAATGAGCAGTTCTTC
- TRBJ2-1 TRBV19 TRBD2 14 CASSGLAGVVEQFF TGTGCCAGTAGTGGCCTAGCGGGAGTGGTTGAGCAGTTCTTC
- TRBJ2-3 TRBV10-3 TRBD2 16 CAISSHTTSGGDTQYF TGTGCCATCAGCTCCCATACCACTAGCGGGGGAGATACGCAGTATTTT
- TRBJ1-2 TRBV5-6 - 11 CASSGGSGYTF TGTGCCAGCAGCGGGGGGAGTGGCTACACCTTC
- TRBJ2-1 TRBV3-1/TRBV3-2 - 13 CASSQEGGRAQFF TGTGCCAGCAGCCAAGAAGGGGGGAGGGCCCAGTTCTTC
- TRBJ1-1 TRBV12-5 - 12 CASGLDDREAFF TGTGCTAGTGGTTTGGACGACAGGGAAGCTTTCTTT
- TRBJ1-1 TRBV10-3 - 12 CAISEEGGEAFF TGTGCCATCAGTGAGGAAGGAGGGGAAGCTTTCTTT
- TRBJ2-3 TRBV7-9 TRBD2 15 CASSRLAGEAHTQYF TGTGCCAGCAGTCGACTAGCGGGAGAGGCCCATACGCAGTATTTT
- TRBJ2-7 TRBV20-1 TRBD2 14 CSASESSGEYEQYF TGCAGTGCTAGTGAGTCTAGCGGAGAATACGAGCAGTACTTC
- TRBJ1-1 TRBV29-1 TRBD1 13 CSVEGQMNTEAFF TGCAGCGTTGAGGGACAGATGAACACTGAAGCTTTCTTT
- TRBJ2-7 TRBV6-5 TRBD2 14 CASLYSGGSYEQYF TGTGCCAGCCTCTATAGCGGGGGCTCCTACGAGCAGTACTTC
- TRBJ1-2 TRBV12-3/TRBV12-4 - 13 CASSPADRYGYTF TGTGCCAGCAGTCCAGCCGACAGATATGGCTACACCTTC
- TRBJ1-3 TRBV7-9 - 16 CASSTTRHNSGNTIYF TGTGCCAGCAGCACGACCCGACACAACTCTGGAAACACCATATATTTT
- TRBJ2-7 TRBV18 - 15 CASSPGSGRAYEQYF TGTGCCAGCTCACCTGGGAGCGGGCGAGCCTACGAGCAGTACTTC
- TRBJ2-1 TRBV14 - 15 CASSQVQGPHNEQFF TGTGCCAGCAGCCAAGTACAGGGCCCCCACAATGAGCAGTTCTTC
- TRBJ2-1 TRBV7-9 - 16 CASSFGAGAMNNEQFF TGTGCCAGCAGCTTCGGCGCAGGGGCTATGAACAATGAGCAGTTCTTC
- TRBJ1-1 TRBV5-1 TRBD1 14 CASRSGQGNTEAFF TGCGCCAGCCGGTCGGGACAGGGGAACACTGAAGCTTTCTTT
- TRBJ1-1 TRBV6-6 - 14 CASNRAGRNTEAFF TGTGCCAGCAACCGGGCGGGGCGGAACACTGAAGCTTTCTTT
- TRBJ1-1 TRBV6-4 - 13 CASSEGRGTTAFF TGTGCCAGCAGTGAAGGCAGGGGAACGACAGCTTTCTTT
few TRBJ2-7 TRBV7-2 TRBD1 17 CASSLGPGQGGSYEQYF TGTGCCAGCAGCTTAGGTCCGGGACAGGGTGGCTCCTACGAGCAGTACTTC